The clone carrying this TCR beta chain was observed a handful of times. Its antigen is as yet unknown. This entry comes from a study of T-cell memory formation after mild COVID-19. TCRdb redid the calling of the 5' RACE reads with MiXCR, one entry per CDR3 protein. The sample yields 400,000 to 550,000 distinct CDR3 sequences, roughly 25% seen once. V lost 6 bases and J 0 bases, leaving 7 bases between the germline ends. The CDR3 covers 13 residues. CDR1 and CDR2 from the germline V gene are MNHEY and SMNVEV (reference sequence). Points from the study as a whole: Shrinking CD4+ clones were chiefly CM and EM; CD8+ ones were chiefly EMRA. Clones that got smaller from day 15 to 85 had even CD4/CD8, while clones growing later tipped toward CD4+. A subset of responding clones appeared in pre-infection memory, suggesting cross-reactive memory joined.

The source of this sequence is an adult woman who had mild COVID-19 (a few samples of this study predate the infection). Cell type and time point are not known. Sample: PBMCs or a T cell subset sorted from them (not recorded which). This rearrangement joins TRBV27 to TRBJ2-3; D may be TRBD1 (5 bases). CDR3 DNA sequence: TGTGCCAGCAGGGGGCTCAGCACAGATACGCAGTATTTT. The encoded protein is CASRGLSTDTQYF.